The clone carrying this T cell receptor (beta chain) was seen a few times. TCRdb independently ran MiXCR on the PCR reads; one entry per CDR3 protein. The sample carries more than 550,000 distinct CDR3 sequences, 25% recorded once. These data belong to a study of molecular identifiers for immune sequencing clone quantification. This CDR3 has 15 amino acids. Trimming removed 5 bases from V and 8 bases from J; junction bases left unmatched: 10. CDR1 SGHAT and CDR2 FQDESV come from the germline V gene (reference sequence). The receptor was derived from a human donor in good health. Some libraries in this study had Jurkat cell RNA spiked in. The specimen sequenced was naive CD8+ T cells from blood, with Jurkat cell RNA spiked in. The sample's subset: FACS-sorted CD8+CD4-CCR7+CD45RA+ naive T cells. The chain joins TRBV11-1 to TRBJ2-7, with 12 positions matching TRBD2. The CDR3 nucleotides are TGTGCCAGCAGCCTGAGACTAGCGGGAGTTACTCAGCAGTACTTC. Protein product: CASSLRLAGVTQQYF.